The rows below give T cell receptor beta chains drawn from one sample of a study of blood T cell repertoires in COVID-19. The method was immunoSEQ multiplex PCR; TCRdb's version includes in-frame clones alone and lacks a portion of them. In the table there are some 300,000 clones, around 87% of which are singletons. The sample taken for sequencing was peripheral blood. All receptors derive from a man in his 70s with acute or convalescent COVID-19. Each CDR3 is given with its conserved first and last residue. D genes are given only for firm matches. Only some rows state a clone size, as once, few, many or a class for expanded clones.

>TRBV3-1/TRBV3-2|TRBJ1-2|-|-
CASSQDMGRAGNDYGYTF
TGTGCCAGCAGCCAAGATATGGGTAGGGCAGGGAATGACTATGGCTACACCTTC
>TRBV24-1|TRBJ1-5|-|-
CATSSVEVDQPQHF
TGTGCCACCAGTTCTGTGGAGGTTGATCAGCCCCAGCATTTT
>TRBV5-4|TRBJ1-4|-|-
CASSSTGGSGEKLFF
TGTGCCAGCAGCTCTACAGGAGGGTCTGGGGAAAAACTGTTTTTT
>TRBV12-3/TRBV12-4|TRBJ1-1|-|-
CASTRRENTEAFF
TGTGCCAGCACGCGACGGGAGAACACTGAAGCTTTCTTT
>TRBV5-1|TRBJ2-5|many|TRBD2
CASSPGLAEETQYF
TGCGCCAGCAGCCCAGGACTAGCGGAAGAGACCCAGTACTTC
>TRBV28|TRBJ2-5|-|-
CASSSRREHQETQYF
TGTGCCAGCAGTTCCCGTCGGGAGCACCAAGAGACCCAGTACTTC
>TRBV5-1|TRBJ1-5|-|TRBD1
CASSSGGEQPQHF
TGCGCCAGCAGCTCAGGGGGTGAGCAGCCCCAGCATTTT
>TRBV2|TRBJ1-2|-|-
CASSEAQGQASGYTF
TGTGCCAGCAGTGAAGCGCAAGGTCAGGCAAGTGGCTACACCTTC
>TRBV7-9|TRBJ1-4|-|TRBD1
CASSSGQGIPRGEKLFF
TGTGCCAGCAGCAGCGGACAGGGAATACCGCGTGGAGAAAAACTGTTTTTT
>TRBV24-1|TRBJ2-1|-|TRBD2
CATSGEREGSYNEQFF
TGTGCCACCAGTGGAGAGCGGGAGGGCTCCTACAATGAGCAGTTCTTC
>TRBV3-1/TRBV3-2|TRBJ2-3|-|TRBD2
CASSPSGNTQYF
TGTGCCAGCAGCCCTAGCGGAAATACGCAGTATTTT
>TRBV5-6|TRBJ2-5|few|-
CASSPRSAGETQYF
TGTGCCAGCAGCCCAAGGTCGGCGGGTGAGACCCAGTACTTC
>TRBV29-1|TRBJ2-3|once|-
CSVEPSGVSTDTQYF
TGCAGCGTTGAACCCTCGGGAGTGAGCACAGATACGCAGTATTTT
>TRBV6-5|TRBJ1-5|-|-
CASSYRWTANQPQHF
TGTGCCAGCAGTTACCGGTGGACAGCTAATCAGCCCCAGCATTTT
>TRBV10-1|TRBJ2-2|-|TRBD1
CASSVAGTATGELFF
TGCGCCAGCAGTGTTGCAGGGACAGCCACCGGGGAGCTGTTTTTT
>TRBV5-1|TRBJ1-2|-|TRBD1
CASSPRPDRANGYTF
TGCGCCAGCAGCCCCCGCCCTGACAGGGCGAATGGCTACACCTTC
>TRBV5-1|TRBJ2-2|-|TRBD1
CASSNGQGVGELFF
TGCGCCAGCAGCAACGGACAGGGCGTGGGGGAGCTGTTTTTT
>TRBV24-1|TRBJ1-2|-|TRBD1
CATSGDRRGYTF
TGTGCCACCAGTGGGGACAGACGTGGCTACACCTTC
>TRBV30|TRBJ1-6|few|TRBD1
CAWSVSRGSFYNSPLHF
TGTGCCTGGAGTGTATCCAGGGGGTCTTTCTATAATTCACCCCTCCACTTT
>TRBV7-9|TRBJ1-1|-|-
CASGRAGGSTEAFF
TGTGCCAGCGGTAGGGCCGGGGGTTCCACTGAAGCTTTCTTT
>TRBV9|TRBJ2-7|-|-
CASSVSGLSYEQYF
TGTGCCAGCAGCGTATCCGGTCTCTCCTACGAGCAGTACTTC
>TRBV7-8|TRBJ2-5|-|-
CASSSRFQKETQYF
TGTGCCAGCAGCTCACGTTTTCAGAAAGAGACCCAGTACTTC
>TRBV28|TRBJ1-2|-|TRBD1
CASSVPGQAVGYTF
TGTGCCAGCAGTGTACCGGGACAGGCAGTTGGCTACACCTTC
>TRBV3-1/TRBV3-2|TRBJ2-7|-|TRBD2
CASSQLASGGSYEQYF
TGTGCCAGCAGCCAATTGGCTAGCGGGGGCTCCTACGAGCAGTACTTC
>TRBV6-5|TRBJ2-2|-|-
CASHRGAGTGELFF
TGTGCCAGCCACCGGGGGGCTGGGACCGGGGAGCTGTTTTTT
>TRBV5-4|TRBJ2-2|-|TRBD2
CASRGAGADTGELFF
TGTGCCAGCAGGGGAGCGGGAGCTGACACCGGGGAGCTGTTTTTT
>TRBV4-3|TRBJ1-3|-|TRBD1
CASSYRGGNTIYF
TGCGCCAGCAGTTACAGGGGTGGAAACACCATATATTTT
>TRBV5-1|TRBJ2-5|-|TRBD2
CASSLDPGGGETQYF
TGCGCCAGCAGCTTGGACCCTGGGGGGGGAGAGACCCAGTACTTC
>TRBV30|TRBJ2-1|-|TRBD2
CAWGRGSGSDEQFF
TGTGCCTGGGGCCGTGGTAGCGGGAGCGATGAGCAGTTCTTC